Presented here are 6 T cell receptor beta chains from one specimen sequenced in a study of graft-versus-host responses after intestinal transplantation (dated by TCRdb to the early 2020s). The library was generated by the immunoSEQ multiplex PCR assay. Entries here come from immuneACCESS through TCRdb and include only in-frame sequences with V and J called. Some clones fail to appear in such tables; in the studies checked, an unresolved V gene covers under half of the shortfall, and the cause of the remainder is unknown. Counted in this sample were some 69,000 clones; roughly 89% of them appeared once. The ten biggest clones cover roughly 6.3% of the sample. The input for sequencing was bone marrow, taken 734 days after intestinal transplantation. These TCRs come from a human patient who received an intestinal transplant, so some T cells may come from the graft donor.

The rearrangement joins TRBV2 to TRBJ2-3; D possibly corresponds to TRBD1 (5 bases). This CDR3 is 14 amino acids long. The germline V and J ends were trimmed by 5 bases and 2 bases, with 11 bases remaining between them. The germline CDR1 and CDR2 sequences are SNHLY and FYNNEI. The CDR3 DNA sequence: TGTGCCAGCAGTCCCCGGACACCCACAGATACGCAGTATTTT. This gives the protein CASSPRTPTDTQYF.

This chain joins TRBV5-1 and TRBJ1-4, with 7 positions matching TRBD1. The J segment lost 14 bases and the V segment lost 0 bases, leaving 10 bases of the junction unmatched. The V gene's germline CDR1 is SGHRS and CDR2 YFSETQ. This CDR3 is 14 amino acids long. This chain's CDR3 is CASSLVGDSTNLFF. Written as DNA, the CDR3 is TGCGCCAGCAGCTTGGTAGGGGACAGTACGAATCTGTTTTTT.

This clone was recorded a few times. The chain links TRBV6-1 to TRBJ2-1; 12 bases match TRBD2. The CDR3 totals 15 residues. V dropped 2 bases and J dropped 7; count of bases not matched to a gene: 3. CDR1 and CDR2 from the germline V gene are MNHNS and SASEGT. The CDR3 nucleotides read TGTGCCAGCAGTGAACTAGCGGGAGGGAGGAATGAGCAGTTCTTC. Translation: CASSELAGGRNEQFF.

The genes are TRBV6-4 and TRBJ2-5; D gene uncertain. This CDR3 spans 8 amino acids. Trimming pared 9 bases from V and 4 bases from J, leaving 0 bases between. CDR1 is MRHNA and CDR2 is SNTAGT in the germline V gene. DNA for the CDR3: TGTGCCAGAGAGACCCAGTACTTC. Protein sequence: CARETQYF.

The rearrangement uses TRBV11-3 and TRBJ2-3, with D maybe TRBD2 (6 bases). V lost 4 bases, J lost 1 base, and 15 bases lay in between. This CDR3 is 16 amino acids long. The germline CDR1 and CDR2 sequences are SGHNT and YENEEA. The CDR3 is CASSSGVLGGTDTQYF. The CDR3 DNA reads as TGTGCCAGCAGCTCGGGGGTCCTGGGCGGCACAGATACGCAGTATTTT. The complete variable domain, with remaining parts taken from reference TRBV11-3 and TRBJ2-3, reads EAGVVQSPRYKIIEKKQPVAFWCNPISGHNTLYWYLQNLGQGPELLIRYENEEAVDDSQLPKDRFSAERLKGVDSTLKIQPAELGDSAVYLCASSSGVLGGTDTQYFGPGTRLTVL.

The V and J genes are TRBV6-5 and TRBJ2-1; 12 positions agree with TRBD2. This CDR3 is 15 amino acids long. J lost 0 bases, V lost 6 bases, and 0 bases had no gene match. Looked up from germline, CDR1 is MNHEY and CDR2 is SVGAGI. CDR3: CASRTSGSSYNEQFF. Written as DNA, the CDR3 is TGTGCCAGCAGGACTAGCGGGAGCTCCTACAATGAGCAGTTCTTC.